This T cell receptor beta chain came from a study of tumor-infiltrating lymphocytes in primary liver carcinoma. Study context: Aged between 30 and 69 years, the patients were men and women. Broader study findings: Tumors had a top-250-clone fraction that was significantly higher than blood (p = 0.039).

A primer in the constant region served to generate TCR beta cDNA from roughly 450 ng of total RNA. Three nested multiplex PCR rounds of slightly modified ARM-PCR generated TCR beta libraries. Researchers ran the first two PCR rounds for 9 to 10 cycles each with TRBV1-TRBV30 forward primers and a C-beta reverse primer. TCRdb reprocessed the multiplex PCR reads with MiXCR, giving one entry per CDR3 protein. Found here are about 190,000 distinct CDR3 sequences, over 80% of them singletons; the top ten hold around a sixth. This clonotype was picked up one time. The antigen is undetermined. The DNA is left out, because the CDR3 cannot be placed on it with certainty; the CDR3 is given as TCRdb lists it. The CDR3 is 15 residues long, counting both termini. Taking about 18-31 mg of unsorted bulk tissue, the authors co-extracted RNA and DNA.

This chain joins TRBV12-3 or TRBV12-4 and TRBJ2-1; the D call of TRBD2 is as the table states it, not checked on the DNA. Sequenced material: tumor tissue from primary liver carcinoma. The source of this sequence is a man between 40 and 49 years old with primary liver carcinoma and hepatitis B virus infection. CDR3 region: CASSAVAGGAYEQSF.